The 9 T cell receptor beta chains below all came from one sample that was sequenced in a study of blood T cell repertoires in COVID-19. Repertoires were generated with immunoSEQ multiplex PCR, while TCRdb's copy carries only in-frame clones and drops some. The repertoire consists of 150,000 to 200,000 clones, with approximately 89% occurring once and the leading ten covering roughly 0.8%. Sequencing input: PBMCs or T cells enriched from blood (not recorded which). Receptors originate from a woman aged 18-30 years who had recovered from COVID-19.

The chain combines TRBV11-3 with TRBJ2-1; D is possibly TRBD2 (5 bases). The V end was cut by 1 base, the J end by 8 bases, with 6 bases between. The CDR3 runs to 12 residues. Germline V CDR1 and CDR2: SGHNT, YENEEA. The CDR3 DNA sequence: TGTGCCAGCAGCTTAGCGGAGGATGAGCAGTTCTTC. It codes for CASSLAEDEQFF.

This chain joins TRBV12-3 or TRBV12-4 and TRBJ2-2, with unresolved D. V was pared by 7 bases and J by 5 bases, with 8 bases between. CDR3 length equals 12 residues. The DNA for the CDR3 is TGTGCCAGCACCTCTGAGACCGGGGAGCTGTTTTTT. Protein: CASTSETGELFF.

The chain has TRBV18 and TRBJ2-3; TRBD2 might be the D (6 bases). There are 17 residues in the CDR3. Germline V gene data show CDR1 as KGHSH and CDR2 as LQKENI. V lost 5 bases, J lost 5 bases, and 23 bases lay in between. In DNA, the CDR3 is TGTGCCAGCTCAGGATCCGGGACTGGGGCGTCCGGAGATACGCAGTATTTT. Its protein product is CASSGSGTGASGDTQYF.

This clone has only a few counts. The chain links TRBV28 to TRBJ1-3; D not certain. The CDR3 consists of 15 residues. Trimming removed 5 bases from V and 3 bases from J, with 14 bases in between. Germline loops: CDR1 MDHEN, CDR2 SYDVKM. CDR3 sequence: CASSPPQQIGNTIYF. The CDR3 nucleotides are TGTGCCAGCAGTCCGCCTCAACAGATTGGAAACACCATATATTTT.

The DNA of the CDR3 is TGTGCCAGCAGCTCTACTGGGGAGCTGTTTTTT. As protein: CASSSTGELFF. The chain has TRBV11-2 and TRBJ2-2; no clear D. This CDR3 region has 11 residues. The V end was cut by 4 bases, the J end by 8 bases, with 5 bases between. CDR1 SGHAT and CDR2 FQNNGV come from the germline V gene.

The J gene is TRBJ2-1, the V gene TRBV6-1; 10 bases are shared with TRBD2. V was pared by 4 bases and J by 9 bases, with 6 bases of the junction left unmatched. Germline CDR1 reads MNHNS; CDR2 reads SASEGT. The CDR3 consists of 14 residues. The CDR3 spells CASSGLAGEGEQFF. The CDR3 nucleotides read TGTGCCAGCAGTGGCCTAGCGGGAGAGGGTGAGCAGTTCTTC.

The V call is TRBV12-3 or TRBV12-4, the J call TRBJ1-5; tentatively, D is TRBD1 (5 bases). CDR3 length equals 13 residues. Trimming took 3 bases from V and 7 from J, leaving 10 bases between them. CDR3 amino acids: CASSLWGGQPQHF. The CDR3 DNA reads TGTGCCAGCAGTTTGTGGGGGGGACAGCCCCAGCATTTT.

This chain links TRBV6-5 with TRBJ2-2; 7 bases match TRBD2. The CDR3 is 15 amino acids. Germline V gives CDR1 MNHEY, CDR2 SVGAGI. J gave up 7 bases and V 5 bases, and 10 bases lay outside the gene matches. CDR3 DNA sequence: TGTGCCAGCAGTATTGGGGGGAGGGATGGCGGGGAGCTGTTTTTT. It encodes CASSIGGRDGGELFF.

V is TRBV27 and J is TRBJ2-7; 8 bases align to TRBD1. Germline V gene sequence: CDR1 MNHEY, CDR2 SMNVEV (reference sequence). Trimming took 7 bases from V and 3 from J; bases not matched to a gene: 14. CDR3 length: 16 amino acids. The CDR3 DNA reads TGTGCCAGCATCCCCCCGGGACAGGCGCCCATCTACGAGCAGTACTTC. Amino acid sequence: CASIPPGQAPIYEQYF.